This entry is about one TCR beta chain. Its antigen is currently unknown. Data came from immunoSEQ multiplex PCR; TCRdb stores just in-frame clones and leaves some out. The data hold about 150,000 clones, with approximately 91% observed a single time. The sample belongs to a study of T cell responses to AZD1222 COVID-19 vaccine. This CDR3 is built from 14 residues. CDR1 is SGHVS and CDR2 is FQNEAQ in the germline V gene. Deletions cut 0 bases from V and 3 bases from J, with 6 bases between. Study-wide results and limits: The sample set comprised mostly white British donors with more females, and clonal diversity was possibly underestimated. No repertoire was sampled before or during the peak T cell response, only after it.

The input for sequencing was peripheral blood, taken 28 days after the second AZD1222 dose. The receptor was isolated from an adult who received the AZD1222 COVID-19 vaccine. This chain links TRBV7-8 with TRBJ1-5, with D unclear. The CDR3 DNA sequence: TGTGCCAGCAGCTTAGCAAGTTACAATCAGCCCCAGCATTTT. Amino acid sequence: CASSLASYNQPQHF.